Shown below are 18 T cell receptor beta chains from a single sample sequenced in a study of T cells in localized non-small cell lung cancer. The data were produced by immunoSEQ multiplex PCR, yet TCRdb's version contains in-frame clones alone and is incomplete. Here the sample spans about 59,000 clones, roughly 92% being singletons. The input for sequencing was peripheral blood, taken before any cancer treatment. The receptor set was obtained from a man aged 35 to 70 with stage I lung adenocarcinoma.

This chain uses TRBV18 with TRBJ1-1, with a weak D call TRBD1 (5 bases). Trimming removed 4 bases from V and 0 bases from J, with 18 bases in between. CDR1 and CDR2 (germline): KGHSH, LQKENI. The CDR3 consists of 17 residues. The CDR3 sequence is CASSLAPGGGMNTEAFF. CDR3 nucleotides: TGTGCCAGCTCACTAGCGCCCGGGGGGGGGATGAACACTGAAGCTTTCTTT. Drawing the rest from reference TRBV18 and TRBJ1-1, the complete variable domain is NAGVMQNPRHLVRRRGQEARLRCSPMKGHSHVYWYRQLPEEGLKFMVYLQKENIIDESGMPKERFSAEFPKEGPSILRIQQVVRGDSAAYFCASSLAPGGGMNTEAFFGQGTRLTVV.

This clone was recorded once. This chain connects TRBV19 to TRBJ2-4; possibly TRBD2 for D (6 bases). The CDR3 contains 13 residues. Germline CDR1 reads LNHDA; CDR2 reads SQIVND (reference sequence). The V and J ends lost 6 bases and 4 bases respectively, with 10 bases between them. The CDR3 loop reads CASRDAGKNIQYF. In DNA form, the CDR3 reads TGTGCCAGTAGAGATGCGGGAAAAAACATTCAGTACTTC.

This rearrangement joins TRBV28 to TRBJ1-5; D is possibly TRBD1 (5 bases). CDR1 is MDHEN, CDR2 SYDVKM, per germline. The CDR3 consists of 12 residues. Trimming pared 3 bases from V and 6 bases from J, leaving 6 bases between. The CDR3 DNA sequence: TGTGCCAGCAGTTTCACAGGTCAGCCCCAGCATTTT. It encodes CASSFTGQPQHF.

This chain joins TRBV9 and TRBJ1-2; no clear D gene. The V end was cut by 7 bases, the J end by 2 bases, with 12 bases between. Germline CDR1 SGDLS, CDR2 YYNGEE. CDR3 length equals 13 residues. CDR3 DNA sequence: TGTGCCAGCGGTCCCGACGGAAACTATGGCTACACCTTC. Translated: CASGPDGNYGYTF.

The V and J genes are TRBV7-3 and TRBJ2-5; TRBD2 agrees at 8 bases. Looked up from germline, CDR1 is SGHTA and CDR2 is FQGTGA. V gave up 2 bases and J gave up 4 bases; unmatched junction bases: 3. The length of the CDR3 is 14 residues. CDR3 amino acids: CASSLAGGRETQYF. The CDR3 DNA reads as TGTGCCAGCAGCTTAGCGGGAGGTCGAGAGACCCAGTACTTC.

The DNA of the CDR3 is TGTGCCAGCAGCGCTTCTAGCGCAAGCTCCTACAATGAGCAGTTCTTC. Translated: CASSASSASSYNEQFF. This chain joins TRBV7-2 and TRBJ2-1; maybe TRBD2 (6 bases). This CDR3 has 16 amino acids. Per the germline V gene, CDR1 is SGHTA and CDR2 is FQGNSA. Trimming left V 5 bases short and J 0 bases short, with 14 bases between.

The rearrangement joins TRBV19 to TRBJ2-3; possible D gene TRBD2, 6 bases. V shed 4 bases and J shed 1 base, with 12 bases lying between them. CDR3 length: 15 amino acids. Per the germline V gene, CDR1 is LNHDA and CDR2 is SQIVND (reference sequence). CDR3: CASSSERRGTDTQYF. The CDR3 DNA reads as TGTGCCAGTAGTAGTGAGCGGAGGGGCACAGATACGCAGTATTTT.

The chain's CDR3 is CASSFWGGETQYF. CDR3 DNA: TGTGCCAGCAGCTTCTGGGGCGGAGAGACCCAGTACTTC. The V and J genes are TRBV5-5 and TRBJ2-5; D perhaps matches TRBD1 (5 bases). Germline V gene lookup returns CDR1 SGHKS and CDR2 YYEKEE (reference sequence). The V and J ends lost 2 bases and 4 bases respectively, with 9 bases between them. CDR3 length: 13 residues.

The genes are TRBV30 and TRBJ2-7; D perhaps matches TRBD1 (6 bases). The V and J ends lost 1 base and 7 bases respectively, with 14 bases between them. CDR3 length: 13 residues. CDR1 and CDR2 (germline): GTSNPN, SVGIG (reference sequence). The CDR3 here is CAWSGTGYWEQYF. CDR3 nucleotide sequence: TGTGCCTGGAGTGGAACAGGGTATTGGGAGCAGTACTTC.

The chain couples TRBV9 to TRBJ2-3; D is undetermined. V lost 0 bases to trimming and J lost 2 bases, with 10 bases between them. The CDR3 consists of 15 residues. Germline-derived CDR1 and CDR2 are SGDLS and YYNGEE. CDR3 bases: TGTGCCAGCAGCGTAGAAGGCCACTCCACAGATACGCAGTATTTT. Residues: CASSVEGHSTDTQYF.

The chain uses TRBV28 and TRBJ2-7, with D unclear. The CDR3 runs to 10 residues. The V and J ends lost 5 bases and 7 bases respectively, with 6 bases between them. Per germline, CDR1 MDHEN and CDR2 SYDVKM. The CDR3 DNA reads as TGTGCCAGCAGTGGGATAGAGCAGTACTTC. Translation: CASSGIEQYF.

This clone was recorded once. V gene TRBV6-1 combines with J gene TRBJ2-7; D perhaps matches TRBD2 (5 bases). Looked up from germline, CDR1 is MNHNS and CDR2 is SASEGT. Trimming left V 7 bases short and J 6 bases short, with 19 bases between. There are 14 residues in the CDR3. In nucleotides, the CDR3 is TGTGCCAGCACTCTTGAGGGAGATTCTTTCGAGCAGTACTTC. Encoded protein: CASTLEGDSFEQYF.

This clone was detected only a few times. The chain couples TRBV25-1 to TRBJ1-1; 9 positions match TRBD1. J gave up 4 bases and V 4 bases, and 7 bases lay outside the gene matches. This CDR3 is built from 15 residues. The germline CDR1 and CDR2 sequences are MGHDK and SYGVNS. The CDR3 DNA is TGTGCCAGCAGTGCGACAGGGGGAAGGGTCACTGAAGCTTTCTTT. Its translation is CASSATGGRVTEAFF.

In DNA, the CDR3 is TGTGCCACCAGCATGCCGGGGGGCTATGGCTACACCTTC. It translates to CATSMPGGYGYTF. The V call is TRBV15, the J call TRBJ1-2, with D tentatively TRBD1 (5 bases). Germline V CDR1 and CDR2: LNHNV, YYDKDF (reference sequence). V lost 4 bases and J lost 4, with 10 bases in between. This CDR3 region has 13 residues. The whole variable domain, remainder taken from reference TRBV15 and TRBJ1-2, is DAMVIQNPRYQVTQFGKPVTLSCSQTLNHNVMYWYQQKSSQAPKLLFHYYDKDFNNEADTPDNFQSRRPNTSFCFLDIRSPGLGDTAMYLCATSMPGGYGYTFGSGTRLTVV.

J is TRBJ1-1 and V is TRBV6-5; no clear D. This CDR3 has 13 residues. The germline V gene encodes CDR1 MNHEY and CDR2 SVGAGI. Deletions cut 2 bases from V and 2 bases from J, with 6 bases between. The CDR3 coding sequence is TGTGCCAGCAGTTACGGTACCAACACTGAAGCTTTCTTT. Amino acids: CASSYGTNTEAFF.

The CDR3 loop reads CASSLTELANYGYTF. The CDR3 DNA sequence: TGTGCCAGCAGTTTGACTGAGTTAGCTAACTATGGCTACACCTTC. The V and J genes are TRBV28 and TRBJ1-2; D not resolved. The CDR3 contains 15 residues. With 3 bases removed from V and 0 bases from J, the gap between germline ends came to 11 bases. Germline V gives CDR1 MDHEN, CDR2 SYDVKM.

The rearrangement joins TRBV7-3 to TRBJ1-5, with 7 bases matching TRBD1. V shed 8 bases, J shed 6 bases, and the junction held 7 bases outside the gene matches. Germline V gene lookup returns CDR1 SGHTA and CDR2 FQGTGA. The CDR3 sequence is 13 residues long. For the CDR3, the DNA is TGTGCCAGCTCAGGGGGGGTGGCTCAGCCCCAGCATTTT. It codes for CASSGGVAQPQHF. Full variable domain (rest looked up from reference TRBV7-3 and TRBJ1-5): GAGVSQTPSNKVTEKGKYVELRCDPISGHTALYWYRQSLGQGPEFLIYFQGTGAADDSGLPNDRFFAVRPEGSVSTLKIQRTERGDSAVYLCASSGGVAQPQHFGDGTRLSIL.

The V gene is TRBV6-6, the J gene TRBJ2-1; D gene uncertain. Germline CDR1 MNHNY, CDR2 SVGAGI (reference sequence). The CDR3 consists of 15 residues. Trimming took off 6 bases at V and 7 bases at J, with 19 bases between the two ends. DNA of the CDR3: TGTGCCAGCAGGCATTCTGGACCACCATCGAATGAGCAGTTCTTC. This encodes CASRHSGPPSNEQFF.